These 15 T cell receptor beta chains came from one sample sequenced in a study of Graves' ophthalmopathy and Graves' hyperthyroidism (dated by TCRdb to the late 2010s). This sample was sequenced with an Illumina HiSeq 2000. For repertoire sequencing, the TCR beta CDR3 regions were amplified from RNA transcripts. HTBI primers and the Qiagen OneStep RT-PCR kit were used in a first-round RT-PCR, which was followed by a second-round multiplex PCR, size selection and purification. TCRdb applied fastp at Q25 and MiXCR to the public reads, then kept only in-frame beta chains. Rows merge per CDR3 protein into single entries with the most common DNA and genes. This sample gives 740,000 or so distinct CDR3 sequences in total; roughly two fifths of them show up just once. The ten largest clonotypes hold about 40% of the sample. The sequenced material came from peripheral blood. These receptor sequences come from an adult man with Graves' ophthalmopathy.

This chain joins TRBV24-1 and TRBJ2-5, with 11 bases identical to TRBD2. The J call may be wrong; the DNA end is better matched by TRBJ2-1. Germline V lookup: CDR1 KGHDR, CDR2 SFDVKD. The CDR3 has 16 amino acids. CDR3 DNA: TGTGCCACCAGTGATTTCCTAGCGGGGGGAGGCGATGAGCAGTTCTTC. Translated, it gives CATSDFLAGGGDEQFF.

This clonotype was counted ten times or more. The chain joins TRBV10-3 to TRBJ1-1; 7 bases agree with TRBD1. The CDR3 is 14 amino acids. The ends lost 5 bases at V and 0 bases at J; junction bases unmatched: 3. CDR1 and CDR2 from the germline V gene are ENHRY and SYGVKD. CDR3 coding DNA: TGTGCCATCAGTCGGGACAGCATGAACACTGAAGCTTTCTTT. This gives the protein CAISRDSMNTEAFF.

This clonotype was observed many times. The chain recombines TRBV7-8 with TRBJ1-1; D gene ambiguous. Germline CDR1 and CDR2: SGHVS and FQNEAQ. The CDR3 totals 14 residues. V lost 2 bases and J 1 base, leaving 8 bases between the germline ends. CDR3 region: CASSLFNANTEAFF. In DNA form, the CDR3 reads TGTGCCAGCAGCTTATTTAATGCGAACACTGAAGCTTTCTTT.

The V call is TRBV10-3, the J call TRBJ2-6; D is ambiguous. There are 15 residues in the CDR3. CDR1 ENHRY and CDR2 SYGVKD come from the germline V gene. V was trimmed by 4 bases and J by 0 bases, leaving 7 bases between them. The CDR3 sequence is CAISAPSSGANVLTF. CDR3 in DNA: TGTGCCATCAGTGCCCCCAGCTCTGGGGCCAACGTCCTGACTTTC.

The V call is TRBV19, the J call TRBJ1-6; D may be TRBD1 (5 bases). The V end lost 4 bases, the J end lost 7 bases, and 23 bases lay between the germline ends. The CDR3 is made up of 18 amino acids. The germline CDR1 and CDR2 sequences are LNHDA and SQIVND (reference sequence). CDR3 residues: CASSTYNRPGRANSPLHF. CDR3 coding DNA: TGTGCCAGTAGTACCTACAATCGACCGGGACGGGCGAATTCACCCCTCCACTTT. Together with reference TRBV19 and TRBJ1-6, the CDR3 gives the full variable domain: DGGITQSPKYLFRKEGQNVTLSCEQNLNHDAMYWYRQDPGQGLRLIYYSQIVNDFQKGDIAEGYSVSREKKESFPLTVTSAQKNPTAFYLCASSTYNRPGRANSPLHFGNGTRLTVT.

Turning to this clonotype: The junction differs from germline at one of its ends, possibly a read error. This chain's CDR3 is CASSGSGPPVSEQYF. The CDR3 DNA sequence: TGTGCCAGCAGCGGGTCCGGACCCCCAGTCAGCGAGCAGTACTTC. V usage is TRBV5-1 and J usage is TRBJ2-7; D may be TRBD2 (6 bases). The CDR3 sequence is 15 residues long. Germline V gene data show CDR1 as SGHRS and CDR2 as YFSETQ.

Only a few counts were recorded for this clonotype. J is TRBJ1-2 and V is TRBV7-9; D might be TRBD1 (6 bases). The CDR3 has 16 amino acids. Looked up from germline, CDR1 is SEHNR and CDR2 is FQNEAQ (reference sequence). V was pared by 5 bases and J by 5 bases, with 21 bases between. The CDR3 nucleotides read TGTGCCAGCAGCCCCGAGACAGGCAAACAAAGATATGGCTACACCTTC. It translates to CASSPETGKQRYGYTF.

This clonotype occurred a few times. The J gene is TRBJ2-7, the V gene TRBV7-9, with D unclear. Per germline, CDR1 SEHNR and CDR2 FQNEAQ (reference sequence). The CDR3 is made up of 12 amino acids. The ends were cut back, 2 bases at V and 5 bases at J, with 7 bases in the middle. The CDR3 region has the DNA TGTGCCAGCAGCTTAAGTCCGGACGAGCAGTACTTC. Translated: CASSLSPDEQYF.

The chain employs TRBV25-1 and TRBJ2-7; tentatively, D is TRBD2 (7 bases). The V end was cut by 6 bases, the J end by 3 bases, with 15 bases between. Germline V lookup: CDR1 MGHDK, CDR2 SYGVNS. The CDR3 spans 14 residues. This CDR3 is CASRQQGLLYEQYF. The CDR3 DNA reads as TGTGCCAGCAGGCAACAGGGACTACTCTACGAGCAGTACTTC.

This clonotype was counted once. The chain joins TRBV7-9 to TRBJ2-7; D is possibly TRBD1 or TRBD2 (5 bases each). From germline, CDR1 is SEHNR and CDR2 FQNEAQ (reference sequence). V was cut by 5 bases and J by 2 bases, with 16 bases left in between. This CDR3 has 15 residues. Here the CDR3 DNA reads TGTGCCAGCAGCCCCGGGGCGGGTTGGGCCTACGAGCAGTACTTC. Residues: CASSPGAGWAYEQYF.

The chain recombines TRBV29-1 with TRBJ2-7, with 9 nucleotides matching TRBD1. After removal of 5 bases from V and 7 bases from J, the junction contained 12 bases not matched to a gene. The CDR3 contains 14 residues. Germline CDR1 SQVTM, CDR2 ANQGSEA. The CDR3 region has the DNA TGCAGCGTTAGGACAGGGGCCGCCCACAATGAGCAGTACTTC. Translating it yields CSVRTGAAHNEQYF.

Points on this clonotype: This may be a read error, as it is one base from a much larger clone. Lacking the conserved final phenylalanine or tryptophan, this CDR3 likely reflects a read error. The chain links TRBV7-9 to TRBJ2-5; perhaps TRBD2 as D (6 bases). The CDR3 totals 14 residues. Germline V CDR1 and CDR2: SEHNR, FQNEAQ (reference sequence). V lost 1 base and J lost 4, with 10 bases in between. CDR3 loop: CASSLGLARETQYS. In nucleotides, the CDR3 is TGTGCCAGCAGCTTAGGCCTAGCGAGAGAGACCCAGTACTCC.

This clonotype was counted between two and nine times. The chain is built from TRBV9 and TRBJ1-2, with a tentative D call TRBD1 (6 bases). Trimming shortened V by 4 bases and J by 4 bases, and 14 bases separated the two germline ends. The CDR3 loop spans 14 amino acids. The germline gives CDR1 SGDLS, CDR2 YYNGEE. CDR3 residues: CASSLTGISYGYTF. The CDR3 DNA follows: TGTGCCAGCAGCCTCACAGGGATTAGCTATGGCTACACCTTC.

This clonotype came up a few times. V usage is TRBV25-1 and J usage is TRBJ2-5; D is unclear. Germline CDR1 MGHDK, CDR2 SYGVNS. The CDR3 runs to 13 residues. V dropped 5 bases and J dropped 5 bases, with 12 bases sitting between them. CDR3 region: CASSFARRETQYF. The CDR3 DNA reads TGTGCCAGCAGTTTCGCACGGCGGGAGACCCAGTACTTC.

This clonotype showed up many times. This chain links TRBV7-9 with TRBJ1-2; TRBD1 matches 8 bases. With V trimmed by 4 bases and J by 6 bases, 7 bases remained unmatched. The CDR3 is 14 amino acids. The V gene's germline CDR1 is SEHNR and CDR2 FQNEAQ (reference sequence). CDR3 sequence: CASSSLTGENGYTF. The CDR3 nucleotides are TGTGCCAGCAGCTCCTTGACAGGGGAGAATGGCTACACCTTC.